The next 25 T cell receptor beta chains were all read from a single sample in a study of shared clonotypes between healthy human individuals. Clones were read by immunoSEQ multiplex PCR, and TCRdb kept only the in-frame ones, dropping some. The sample contains millions of clones, 85% to 95% of which appear only once. Sequenced sample: naive CD4+ T cells sorted from blood. Indicated subset: CD45RA+ positively selected. The receptors derive from a man between 18 and 29 years old in good health.

The chain has TRBV2 and TRBJ2-3; 14 bases align to TRBD2. V dropped 4 bases and J dropped 0; count of bases not matched to a gene: 12. The V gene's germline CDR1 is SNHLY and CDR2 FYNNEI. The CDR3 covers 20 residues. The CDR3 region is CASSAPGLAGAIASTDTQYF. The DNA of the CDR3 is TGTGCCAGCAGTGCGCCGGGACTAGCGGGGGCCATTGCTAGCACAGATACGCAGTATTTT.

The rearrangement uses TRBV4-1 and TRBJ2-7; 7 bases agree with TRBD2. J was trimmed by 2 bases and V by 1 base; bases with no gene match: 5. The CDR3 is 15 amino acids. Germline-derived CDR1 and CDR2 are MGHRA and YSYEKL. CDR3 region: CASSQGELAAYEQYF. CDR3 DNA: TGCGCCAGCAGCCAAGGGGAGCTAGCGGCCTACGAGCAGTACTTC.

The chain joins TRBV5-1 to TRBJ2-6; perhaps TRBD2 as D (5 bases). V shed 1 base and J shed 2 bases, with 19 bases lying between them. Germline V gene sequence: CDR1 SGHRS, CDR2 YFSETQ. This CDR3 spans 19 amino acids. The CDR3 is CASSLISLALRTGANVLTF. The CDR3 coding sequence is TGCGCCAGCAGCTTGATTTCTCTAGCCCTGCGGACTGGGGCCAACGTCCTGACTTTC.

This rearrangement joins TRBV6-1 to TRBJ1-2; D is unclear. The CDR3 length is 15 residues. The germline V gene has CDR1 MNHNS and CDR2 SASEGT. Trimming removed 3 bases at V and 2 bases at J, with 13 bases between. The CDR3 DNA sequence: TGTGCCAGCAGTGACCCAGCAGGTGGGAACTATGGCTACACCTTC. Amino acid sequence: CASSDPAGGNYGYTF.

This chain uses TRBV5-1 with TRBJ2-7; 7 bases agree with TRBD2. The CDR3 is 15 amino acids. The V gene end was trimmed by 4 bases and the J gene end by 2 bases; junction bases not matched to a gene: 9. The germline V gene has CDR1 SGHRS and CDR2 YFSETQ. CDR3 DNA: TGCGCCAGCAGCGGCGGGGGTCGGGTAACCTACGAGCAGTACTTC. It yields the protein CASSGGGRVTYEQYF.

This chain connects TRBV2 to TRBJ2-3; D may be TRBD2 (5 bases). Deletions cut 1 base from V and 4 bases from J, with 27 bases between. CDR1 and CDR2 (germline): SNHLY, FYNNEI. The CDR3 runs 20 residues. CDR3 DNA: TGTGCCAGCAGTGAAGGGCGGCTGGCATCTAGCCTCCGGGGTGCAGATACGCAGTATTTT. Translating it yields CASSEGRLASSLRGADTQYF.

The V gene is TRBV4-2, the J gene TRBJ2-3; TRBD2 is a possible D gene (5 bases). V was cut by 2 bases and J by 7 bases, with 16 bases left in between. Germline V gene data show CDR1 as LGHNA and CDR2 as YNFKEQ. CDR3 size: 15 residues. The DNA for the CDR3 is TGTGCCAGCAGCCAATCGGACTCTCAAGGGAATACGCAGTATTTT. Its protein is CASSQSDSQGNTQYF.

The CDR3 nucleotides read TGCAGCGTTGGACAGGGAGGAATTCGGGAGCAGTACTTC. It translates to CSVGQGGIREQYF. The chain employs TRBV29-1 and TRBJ2-7; possible D gene TRBD1, 7 bases. CDR1 and CDR2 (germline): SQVTM, ANQGSEA. V shed 4 bases and J shed 7 bases, with 17 bases lying between them. The CDR3 is 13 amino acids.

V and J are TRBV30 and TRBJ2-2, with D perhaps matching TRBD1 (7 bases). V was trimmed by 1 base and J by 7 bases, leaving 10 bases between them. The length of the CDR3 is 13 residues. Germline assignment: CDR1 GTSNPN and CDR2 SVGIG (reference sequence). The CDR3 region is CAWSAGGGGELFF. The CDR3 DNA is TGTGCCTGGAGTGCAGGGGGAGGCGGGGAGCTGTTTTTT. Looking up the rest from reference TRBV30 and TRBJ2-2 gives the full variable domain: SQTIHQWPATLVQPVGSPLSLECTVEGTSNPNLYWYRQAAGRGLQLLFYSVGIGQISSEVPQNLSASRPQDRQFILSSKKLLLSDSGFYLCAWSAGGGGELFFGEGSRLTVL.

The chain employs TRBV28 and TRBJ1-5; TRBD1 aligns across 10 bases. The length of the CDR3 is 19 residues. V lost 2 bases and J lost 7; bases outside the gene matches: 17. Germline CDR1 is MDHEN and CDR2 is SYDVKM. This chain's CDR3 is CASSLLRGWDRGIGQPQHF. As DNA, the CDR3 is TGTGCCAGCAGTTTACTTCGGGGGTGGGACAGGGGTATCGGGCAGCCCCAGCATTTT.

The genes are TRBV30 and TRBJ2-7; no firm D call. This CDR3 comprises 11 residues. The germline V and J ends were trimmed by 5 bases and 0 bases, with 5 bases remaining between them. Per the germline V gene, CDR1 is GTSNPN and CDR2 is SVGIG (reference sequence). The CDR3 is CAWGFSYEQYF. The CDR3 DNA reads TGTGCCTGGGGTTTCTCCTACGAGCAGTACTTC.

The J gene is TRBJ2-7, the V gene TRBV6-6, with 7 bases that match TRBD1. This CDR3 contains 15 residues. V lost 2 bases to trimming and J lost 2 bases; unmatched junction nucleotides: 6. The germline CDR1 and CDR2 sequences are MNHNY and SVGAGI (reference sequence). CDR3 protein: CASSYKGQLTYEQYF. The CDR3 bases are TGTGCCAGCAGTTACAAGGGACAGCTCACCTACGAGCAGTACTTC.

The J gene is TRBJ2-4, the V gene TRBV20-1; D gene uncertain. V was clipped by 2 bases and J by 8 bases, with 7 bases between them. Germline V gene lookup returns CDR1 DFQATT and CDR2 SNEGSKA (reference sequence). This CDR3 region has 11 residues. The CDR3 region is CSARTDDIQYF. CDR3 bases: TGCAGTGCTAGAACGGACGACATTCAGTACTTC.

The CDR3 loop reads CASRDRGSYEQYF. As DNA, the CDR3 is TGTGCCAGCCGGGACAGGGGGAGCTACGAGCAGTACTTC. V usage is TRBV7-9 and J usage is TRBJ2-7; 11 positions agree with TRBD1. Germline values: CDR1 SEHNR, CDR2 FQNEAQ (reference sequence). Trimming took 8 bases from V and 3 from J; bases not matched to a gene: 3. The CDR3 runs 13 residues.

This chain uses TRBV7-2 with TRBJ1-1; D gene uncertain. V was trimmed by 5 bases and J by 1 base, leaving 14 bases between them. The CDR3 has 15 amino acids. CDR1 SGHTA and CDR2 FQGNSA come from the germline V gene. The CDR3 nucleotides read TGTGCCAGCAGCCCCACTTTGGGGTCGAACACTGAAGCTTTCTTT. This translates into CASSPTLGSNTEAFF.

This clone was detected only once. The chain links TRBV2 to TRBJ2-7; 14 bases agree with TRBD2. V lost 6 bases, J lost 5 bases, and 9 bases stayed unmatched. This CDR3 spans 16 amino acids. Germline CDR1 and CDR2: SNHLY and FYNNEI. The CDR3 DNA sequence: TGTGCCAGCAGGGGACTAGCGGGAGCTATTCACCACGAGCAGTACTTC. Its protein product is CASRGLAGAIHHEQYF.

V usage is TRBV29-1 and J usage is TRBJ1-1, with TRBD1 matching 11 bases. This CDR3 has 14 residues. V was clipped by 7 bases and J by 1 base; unmatched bases: 5. Germline V CDR1 and CDR2: SQVTM, ANQGSEA. The CDR3 is CSGRTGGRNTEAFF. DNA of the CDR3: TGCAGCGGCAGGACAGGGGGCCGGAACACTGAAGCTTTCTTT.

This clone was recorded a few times. V is TRBV9 and J is TRBJ2-2, with TRBD2 matching over 8 bases. From germline, CDR1 is SGDLS and CDR2 YYNGEE. The CDR3 is 17 amino acids. The V and J ends lost 3 bases and 3 bases, in that order; junction bases with no gene match: 10. The CDR3 nucleotides read TGTGCCAGCAGCGCCAGGACTAGCCCCGGGGACACCGGGGAGCTGTTTTTT. Protein: CASSARTSPGDTGELFF.

The chain joins TRBV6-5 to TRBJ2-3; 7 bases map to TRBD1. Trimming cost V 6 bases and J 2 bases; bases outside gene matches: 8. Germline CDR1 MNHEY, CDR2 SVGAGI. The CDR3 totals 15 residues. The CDR3 region is CASSSDRVATDTQYF. The CDR3 DNA reads as TGTGCCAGCAGCTCCGACAGGGTCGCCACAGATACGCAGTATTTT.

The rearrangement joins TRBV28 to TRBJ1-1; no firm D call. V shed 5 bases and J shed 4 bases, with 14 bases lying between them. Germline values: CDR1 MDHEN, CDR2 SYDVKM. This CDR3 spans 14 amino acids. CDR3 sequence reads: CASSKGGIGTEAFF. Written as DNA, the CDR3 is TGTGCCAGCAGTAAGGGCGGTATTGGCACTGAAGCTTTCTTT.

In DNA form, the CDR3 reads TGCGCCAGCAGCCAAGACCAGACACTCTACAAAAAGCAGTACTTC. The encoded protein is CASSQDQTLYKKQYF. The J gene is TRBJ2-7, the V gene TRBV4-1; D uncertain. CDR1 is MGHRA and CDR2 is YSYEKL in the germline V gene. Deletions cut 0 bases from V and 8 bases from J, with 17 bases between. This CDR3 region has 15 residues.

As regards this clone: The same CDR3 can be traced to other DNA sequences in this sample. The chain links TRBV30 to TRBJ1-6; TRBD1 matches 7 bases. The CDR3 covers 14 residues. V dropped 3 bases and J dropped 6; count of bases not matched to a gene: 5. Germline V CDR1 and CDR2: GTSNPN, SVGIG (reference sequence). CDR3 loop: CAWRAGTVNSPLHF. Written as DNA, the CDR3 is TGTGCCTGGAGGGCCGGGACAGTTAATTCACCCCTCCACTTT.

Note on this clone: This sample includes further DNA sequences coding for the same CDR3. This chain joins TRBV28 and TRBJ2-3; TRBD2 matches at 10 bases. The germline gives CDR1 MDHEN, CDR2 SYDVKM. With 5 bases clipped from V and 1 base from J, the junction kept 0 bases outside the gene matches. The CDR3 sequence is 14 residues long. CDR3 sequence (DNA): TGTGCCAGCAGTCTAGCGGGGGGCACAGATACGCAGTATTTT. Translated: CASSLAGGTDTQYF.

The chain has TRBV30 and TRBJ1-5, with D unclear. The germline V gene encodes CDR1 GTSNPN and CDR2 SVGIG (reference sequence). The V end was cut by 3 bases, the J end by 7 bases, with 13 bases between. The CDR3 has 13 amino acids. CDR3 region: CAWSEGVEQPQHF. CDR3 coding DNA: TGTGCCTGGAGCGAGGGTGTGGAGCAGCCCCAGCATTTT.

Written as DNA, the CDR3 is TGTGCCAGCAGTTTCCCAGGGGGCGGGACAGATACGCAGTATTTT. The encoded protein is CASSFPGGGTDTQYF. V usage is TRBV27 and J usage is TRBJ2-3, with 8 bases matching TRBD1. This CDR3 contains 15 residues. J gave up 3 bases and V 3 bases, and 5 bases lay outside the gene matches. Germline V lookup: CDR1 MNHEY, CDR2 SMNVEV (reference sequence).